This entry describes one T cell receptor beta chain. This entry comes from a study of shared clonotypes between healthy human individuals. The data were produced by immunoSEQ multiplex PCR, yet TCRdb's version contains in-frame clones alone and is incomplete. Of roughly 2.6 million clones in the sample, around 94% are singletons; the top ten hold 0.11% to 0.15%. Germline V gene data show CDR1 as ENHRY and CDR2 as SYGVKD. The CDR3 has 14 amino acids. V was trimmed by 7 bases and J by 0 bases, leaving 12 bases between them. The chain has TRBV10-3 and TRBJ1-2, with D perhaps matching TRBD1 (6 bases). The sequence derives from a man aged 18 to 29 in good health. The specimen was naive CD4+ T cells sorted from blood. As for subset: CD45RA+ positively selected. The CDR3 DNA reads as TGTGCCATCACCGCAGGGGCCGCTAACTATGGCTACACCTTC. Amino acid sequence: CAITAGAANYGYTF.